The clone carrying this TCR beta chain appeared a single time. Its antigen remains unknown. This sample is drawn from a study of cytomegalovirus exposure and HLA in healthy donors. The study's findings and limits: The classifier reportedly diagnosed cytomegalovirus status with high specificity and sensitivity. The study listed under 200 cytomegalovirus-associated TCR beta chains. CMV antigen specificity was confirmed in vitro for a few CMV-associated chains.

Per the germline V gene, CDR1 is ENHRY and CDR2 is SYGVKD. CDR3 length: 15 residues. The J segment lost 6 bases and the V segment lost 3 bases, leaving 5 bases of the junction unmatched. Assay: immunoSEQ multiplex PCR; the TCRdb copy retains only in-frame clones and omits some. This sample has about 98,000 clones, with around 88% found just once. The J gene is TRBJ1-3, the V gene TRBV10-3, with TRBD1 matching over 10 bases. Sequenced material: PBMCs. This receptor was obtained from a woman aged 25 to 45 in good health and CMV-seronegative. CDR3 in DNA: TGTGCCATCAGTGAATCCGGGACAGGGGTAAACACCATATATTTT. Translated: CAISESGTGVNTIYF.